This T cell receptor (beta chain) was retrieved from a study of T cell responses to AZD1222 COVID-19 vaccine. The V and J ends lost 6 bases and 8 bases, in that order; junction bases with no gene match: 6. CDR1 and CDR2 from the germline V gene are SGHDT and YYEEEE. The CDR3 loop spans 12 amino acids. Profiling relied on immunoSEQ multiplex PCR, and the TCRdb table lists in-frame clones only, not all of them. The sample includes around 78,000 clones, approximately 88% seen only once; the top ten take approximately 5.4%. The chain links TRBV5-6 to TRBJ1-2, with 8 positions matching TRBD1. The sequencing here drew on peripheral blood, taken on day 0 of MenACWY control vaccination. The source is an adult in good health. In nucleotides, the CDR3 is TGTGCCAGCACCCGGACAGGGAGCGGCTACACCTTC. It is translated as CASTRTGSGYTF.